This T cell receptor beta chain appears in the sequencing data of a study of blood T cells in healthy people across ages. Combining a sample-barcoded 5' primer with a J-beta primer mix, a second PCR ran for about 6 to 12 cycles. TCRdb reprocessed the 5' RACE reads via MiXCR and lists one record per CDR3 protein. The sample comprises about 1.8 million distinct CDR3 sequences, roughly 52% of which are singletons, and around 2.1% rests with the top ten. This TCR came from a woman aged 40 to 55 in good health. The sequencing sample was made of blood.

CDR3 coding DNA: TGTGCCAGCAGTTTTGTGTTCCAAAAGGGGACAGATACGCAGTATTTT. Translation: CASSFVFQKGTDTQYF. The V gene is TRBV27, the J gene TRBJ2-3; tentatively, D is TRBD1 (5 bases). Germline V gene data show CDR1 as MNHEY and CDR2 as SMNVEV (reference sequence). The CDR3 runs to 16 residues. Trimming pared 3 bases from V and 3 bases from J, leaving 16 bases between.